Following are 13 T cell receptor beta chains from one sample sequenced in a study of CD8 T cells in ankylosing spondylitis. Findings and caveats of the study: One TCR beta motif, made up of several highly homologous variants, appeared characteristic of ankylosing spondylitis blood.

The antigens for these receptors are not known. MiXCR, run by TCRdb on the 5' RACE reads, gives a single entry per CDR3 protein. The sample comprises more than 600,000 distinct CDR3 sequences, around 17% of which are singletons, and 19% rests with the top ten. Sequenced input: blood, either unsorted or a sorted T cell fraction (not recorded which). These receptors were taken from a male donor with ankylosing spondylitis.

The table lists this clonotype with many counts. The J gene is TRBJ1-2, the V gene TRBV7-6; TRBD1 agrees at 10 bases. V gave up 6 bases and J gave up 3 bases; unmatched junction bases: 7. The CDR3 totals 15 residues. Germline V CDR1 and CDR2: SGHVS, FNYEAQ. As DNA, the CDR3 is TGTGCCAGCAGTCCCGGGACAGGGGACGACTATGGCTACACCTTC. Amino acids: CASSPGTGDDYGYTF.

This chain connects TRBV7-9 to TRBJ2-4; D is ambiguous. CDR1 and CDR2 from the germline V gene are SEHNR and FQNEAQ (reference sequence). Between the trimmed V and J ends, which lost 1 base and 0 bases, there was a span of 10 bases. The CDR3 has 16 residues. CDR3 in DNA: TGTGCCAGCAGCTTAGGGACCCTGGCAGCCAAAAACATTCAGTACTTC. Protein sequence: CASSLGTLAAKNIQYF.

This clonotype has just a few counts. The chain combines TRBV20-1 with TRBJ1-6; D remains ambiguous. V gave up 3 bases and J gave up 9 bases, with 9 bases separating them. CDR3 length: 12 amino acids. Germline V CDR1 and CDR2: DFQATT, SNEGSKA (reference sequence). Here the CDR3 DNA reads TGCAGTGCTAGTGGTTCAGGTTCACCCCTCCACTTT. It is translated as CSASGSGSPLHF.

This clonotype has a count of ten or more. This sequence joins TRBV4-3 and TRBJ2-2; a weak D match, TRBD2 (7 bases). From germline, CDR1 is LGHNA and CDR2 YSLEER. The V end lost 3 bases, the J end lost 3 bases, and 17 bases lay between the germline ends. The CDR3 length is 17 residues. This CDR3 is CASSQKGGGADTGELFF. For the CDR3, the DNA is TGCGCCAGCAGCCAGAAGGGAGGGGGAGCGGACACCGGGGAGCTGTTTTTT.

The chain joins TRBV20-1 to TRBJ1-2, with TRBD1 identical over 8 bases. V was clipped by 6 bases and J by 0 bases; unmatched bases: 3. Germline CDR1 and CDR2: DFQATT and SNEGSKA (reference sequence). This CDR3 has 13 amino acids. The CDR3 is CSAVDRANYGYTF. The CDR3 bases are TGCAGTGCCGTGGACAGGGCTAACTATGGCTACACCTTC.

The J gene is TRBJ1-1, the V gene TRBV7-9; a possible D gene is TRBD1 (5 bases). Trimming cost V 1 base and J 4 bases, with 16 bases left between them. This CDR3 spans 16 amino acids. The germline gives CDR1 SEHNR, CDR2 FQNEAQ (reference sequence). CDR3 in DNA: TGTGCCAGCAGCTTAGGTAGGGGTACGAGTAGCACTGAAGCTTTCTTT. This translates into CASSLGRGTSSTEAFF.

The CDR3 region has the DNA TGCAGTGCTAGCGACAGGGGGATGGCCAAAAACATTCAGTACTTC. This gives the protein CSASDRGMAKNIQYF. V is TRBV20-1 and J is TRBJ2-4; TRBD1 agrees at 9 bases. V was clipped by 3 bases and J by 1 base; unmatched bases: 4. The germline gives CDR1 DFQATT, CDR2 SNEGSKA (reference sequence). This CDR3 contains 15 residues.

V and J are TRBV12-3 or TRBV12-4 and TRBJ1-2; the D is unclear. V was shortened by 6 bases and J by 5 bases, with 10 bases between the two germline ends. The CDR3 is 12 residues long. The CDR3 DNA reads as TGTGCCAGCAGGCCTACAGAGTATGGCTACACCTTC. It is translated as CASRPTEYGYTF.

This rearrangement joins TRBV7-9 to TRBJ1-3; 9 bases align to TRBD1. CDR3 length: 16 amino acids. The germline V gene has CDR1 SEHNR and CDR2 FQNEAQ (reference sequence). With 5 bases clipped from V and 0 bases from J, the junction kept 5 bases outside the gene matches. CDR3 in amino acids: CASSGRDRVSGNTIYF. The CDR3 coding sequence is TGTGCCAGCAGCGGGCGGGACAGGGTCTCTGGAAACACCATATATTTT.

The sample holds a few counts of this clonotype. The chain has TRBV4-2 and TRBJ2-7, with D maybe TRBD1 (5 bases). V was cut by 4 bases and J by 5 bases, with 9 bases left in between. Per the germline V gene, CDR1 is LGHNA and CDR2 is YNFKEQ. The CDR3 extends over 12 amino acids. CDR3 coding DNA: TGTGCCAGCAGCCCCATAGGGGACGAGCAGTACTTC. It encodes CASSPIGDEQYF.

This clonotype has more than one count but fewer than ten. CDR3 region: CSALTTGYNQPQHF. CDR3 nucleotide sequence: TGCAGTGCTCTGACGACAGGGTACAATCAGCCCCAGCATTTT. The rearrangement joins TRBV20-1 to TRBJ1-5; 7 nucleotides line up with TRBD1. V lost 5 bases to trimming and J lost 3 bases; unmatched junction nucleotides: 7. The V gene's germline CDR1 is DFQATT and CDR2 SNEGSKA (reference sequence). This CDR3 has 14 residues.

This clonotype has just a few counts. J is TRBJ2-7 and V is TRBV6-2 or TRBV6-3; the D gene is possibly TRBD1 (5 bases). V was pared by 2 bases and J by 4 bases, with 15 bases between. Per the germline V gene, CDR1 is MNHEY and CDR2 is SVGEGT. The CDR3 has 15 residues. The CDR3 loop is CASSYGQGRTYEQYF. CDR3 DNA sequence: TGTGCCAGCAGTTACGGGCAGGGTCGGACATACGAGCAGTACTTC.

This clonotype was seen only a few times. The chain couples TRBV24-1 to TRBJ1-4; TRBD1 is a possible D gene (6 bases). V was cut by 5 bases and J by 5 bases, with 17 bases left in between. The CDR3 runs 16 residues. In germline, CDR1 is KGHDR, CDR2 SFDVKD. CDR3: CATSGGPGAENEKLFF. The CDR3 bases are TGTGCCACCAGTGGCGGACCGGGGGCGGAAAATGAAAAACTGTTTTTT.